Given below is one T cell receptor beta chain in context. Its specificity is unknown. The data derive from a study of cytomegalovirus exposure and HLA in healthy donors. J gave up 0 bases and V 5 bases, and 6 bases lay outside the gene matches. The length of the CDR3 is 15 residues. Looked up from germline, CDR1 is SGHDT and CDR2 is YYEEEE. Measured with immunoSEQ multiplex PCR; TCRdb has only the in-frame clones, and not every one. The sample has about 130,000 clones, roughly nine tenths seen once. Points from the study as a whole: The investigators catalogued some 160 TCR beta chains as cytomegalovirus-associated. Most sequenced TCRs were rare (though some public TCRs occurred in many donors).

These donors were members of the approximately 120-subject validation cohort, a group separate from the roughly 700-subject first cohort. J is TRBJ1-2 and V is TRBV5-6; the match to TRBD1 covers 8 bases. This clonotype was sampled from a woman younger than 30 in good health and CMV-seropositive. Input material: PBMCs. In DNA form, the CDR3 reads TGTGCCAGCAGTATCGGACAGGGAGCTAACTATGGCTACACCTTC. It specifies CASSIGQGANYGYTF.